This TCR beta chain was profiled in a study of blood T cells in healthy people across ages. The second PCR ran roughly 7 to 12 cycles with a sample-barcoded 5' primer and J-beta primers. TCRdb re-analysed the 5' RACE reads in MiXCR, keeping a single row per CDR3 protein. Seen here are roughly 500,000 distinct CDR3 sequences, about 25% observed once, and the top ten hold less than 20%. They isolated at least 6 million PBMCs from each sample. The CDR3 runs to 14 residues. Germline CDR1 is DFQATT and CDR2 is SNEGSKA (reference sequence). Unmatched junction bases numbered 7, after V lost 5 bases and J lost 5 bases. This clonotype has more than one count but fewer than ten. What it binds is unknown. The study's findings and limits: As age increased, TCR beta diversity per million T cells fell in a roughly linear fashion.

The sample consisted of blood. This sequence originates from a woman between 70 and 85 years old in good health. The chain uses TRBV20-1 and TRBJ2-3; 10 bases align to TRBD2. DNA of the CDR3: TGCAGTGCTTCACACGGGACTAGCGTAGATACGCAGTATTTT. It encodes CSASHGTSVDTQYF.